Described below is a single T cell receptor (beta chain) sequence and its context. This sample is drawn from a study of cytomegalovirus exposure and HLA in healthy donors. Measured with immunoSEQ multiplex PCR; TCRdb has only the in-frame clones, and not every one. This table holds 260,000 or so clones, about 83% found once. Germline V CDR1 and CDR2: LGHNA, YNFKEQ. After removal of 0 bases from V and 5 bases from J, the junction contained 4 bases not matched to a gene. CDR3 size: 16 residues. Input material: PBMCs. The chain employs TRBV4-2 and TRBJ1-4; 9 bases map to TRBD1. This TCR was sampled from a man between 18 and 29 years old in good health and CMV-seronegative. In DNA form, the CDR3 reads TGTGCCAGCAGCCAAGACCCGGGACAGGGAAATGAAAAACTGTTTTTT. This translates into CASSQDPGQGNEKLFF.